Listed below are T cell receptor beta chains from one sample, sequenced in a study of T cell responses to AZD1222 COVID-19 vaccine. The assay was immunoSEQ multiplex PCR, and TCRdb's table has in-frame clones only and misses some. This repertoire shows about 110,000 clones, 70% to 90% found once; its top ten account for 2.5% to 4%. The sample here was peripheral blood, taken on day 0 of AZD1222 vaccination. The receptors stem from an adult in good health. CDR3s include the opening cysteine and the closing phenylalanine or tryptophan.

j_gene | v_gene | CDR3aa
TRBJ1-1 | TRBV2 | CASSDRGPGAFF
TRBJ1-1 | TRBV7-9 | CASSLIGAGTEAFF
TRBJ2-5 | TRBV30 | CAWSRSAGETQYF
TRBJ2-1 | TRBV19 | CASSKTTRYNEQFF
TRBJ2-7 | TRBV4-2 | CASSQDGGTGYEQYF
TRBJ1-6 | TRBV2 | CASRTTNSPLHF
TRBJ2-7 | TRBV7-3 | CASSYGPPGEQYF
TRBJ1-1 | TRBV6-5 | CASSNGQVNTEAFF
TRBJ1-1 | TRBV6-5 | CASSQDRNTEAFF
TRBJ1-3 | TRBV5-6 | CASIKRSSGNTIYF
TRBJ1-3 | TRBV5-1 | CASSLTRGSGNTIYF
TRBJ1-2 | TRBV20-1 | CSAPQGYGYTF
TRBJ1-5 | TRBV5-6 | CASSSDRGKGQPQHF
TRBJ1-2 | TRBV6-5 | CASSYEGSYGYTF
TRBJ1-4 | TRBV4-2 | CASSQDVTGASEKLFF
TRBJ1-1 | TRBV6-5 | CASSYSTVALNTEAFF
TRBJ1-3 | TRBV12-3/TRBV12-4 | CASSRGGGYTIYF
TRBJ1-4 | TRBV28 | CASSPTGQGFAGEKLFF
TRBJ1-5 | TRBV11-2 | CASSETGGVSQPQHF
TRBJ1-1 | TRBV9 | CASSATLNTEAFF
TRBJ1-3 | TRBV9 | CASSADRGGGNTIYF
TRBJ2-1 | TRBV5-6 | CASSLVGAGGAYNEQFF
TRBJ1-5 | TRBV5-8 | CASSFSGQSFSNQPQHF
TRBJ1-4 | TRBV27 | CASSLWGSNEKLFF
TRBJ1-1 | TRBV12-3/TRBV12-4 | CASNIQMNTEAFF
TRBJ1-4 | TRBV5-1 | CASSLSGDYGEKLFF
TRBJ2-3 | TRBV6-2/TRBV6-3 | CASSSPVSRTQYF
TRBJ1-6 | TRBV9 | CASSAAAGSPLHF
TRBJ2-7 | TRBV3-1/TRBV3-2 | CASSLGTGHDYEQYF
TRBJ2-7 | TRBV7-9 | CASSLPGQGAYEQYF
TRBJ1-3 | TRBV5-4 | CASSWGQGVASGNTIYF
TRBJ1-6 | TRBV7-2 | CASSGGGGRQHGGSGLHF
TRBJ1-4 | TRBV6-1 | CASSEGRGEEKLFF
TRBJ1-1 | TRBV4-1 | CASRIGRENTEAFF
TRBJ1-5 | TRBV23-1 | CASSRYRDMSVVNQPQHF
TRBJ1-2 | TRBV30 | CAWSTPKNRVEGYTF
TRBJ2-3 | TRBV29-1 | CAGGTDTQYF
TRBJ1-5 | TRBV6-5 | CASSSGGTGKRPQHF
TRBJ1-2 | TRBV28 | CASRPGGYGYTF
TRBJ1-5 | TRBV27 | CASSLYGTGSDQPQHF
TRBJ1-2 | TRBV11-2 | CASSSEQSYGYTF
TRBJ2-1 | TRBV28 | CASSFSQGVHNEQFF
TRBJ1-6 | TRBV7-7 | CASSQDRDSPLHF
TRBJ1-2 | TRBV7-2 | CASSLVFGGAYGYTF
TRBJ1-1 | TRBV15 | CATSRGSMEGPGGTEAFF
TRBJ2-2 | TRBV27 | CASSPYLDRATGELFF
TRBJ1-2 | TRBV7-8 | CASSPTLANYGYTF
TRBJ1-3 | TRBV28 | CASSRPGTASGNTIYF
TRBJ2-1 | TRBV10-3 | CAIREDSSSYNEQFF
TRBJ2-1 | TRBV5-1 | CASSLTTSGGVHEQFF
TRBJ2-1 | TRBV6-5 | CASSLPGGNEQFF
TRBJ2-5 | TRBV5-1 | CASSVGTGEETQYF
TRBJ2-1 | TRBV27 | CAILSGGPYNEQFF
TRBJ2-2 | TRBV6-2/TRBV6-3 | CASSWQTTGELFF